This T cell receptor beta chain was sequenced for a study of blood T cell repertoires in COVID-19. Background on the study: The United States, Italy and Spain were the sources of the acute and convalescent COVID-19 samples.

Germline assignment: CDR1 SGHTA and CDR2 FQGNSA. The V and J ends lost 6 bases and 7 bases, in that order; junction bases with no gene match: 12. The CDR3 consists of 16 residues. This table comes from immunoSEQ multiplex PCR, and its TCRdb copy is limited to in-frame clones, with some not included. The table records 100,000 to 150,000 clones, over 75% of them present only once. The receptor was isolated from a man between 60 and 70 years old with active or convalescent COVID-19. The chain employs TRBV7-2 and TRBJ2-2; 9 bases match TRBD1. Material: peripheral blood. The CDR3 reads CASSDRDRVFRGELFF. The CDR3 region has the DNA TGTGCCAGCAGTGACCGGGACAGGGTCTTTCGCGGGGAGCTGTTTTTT.